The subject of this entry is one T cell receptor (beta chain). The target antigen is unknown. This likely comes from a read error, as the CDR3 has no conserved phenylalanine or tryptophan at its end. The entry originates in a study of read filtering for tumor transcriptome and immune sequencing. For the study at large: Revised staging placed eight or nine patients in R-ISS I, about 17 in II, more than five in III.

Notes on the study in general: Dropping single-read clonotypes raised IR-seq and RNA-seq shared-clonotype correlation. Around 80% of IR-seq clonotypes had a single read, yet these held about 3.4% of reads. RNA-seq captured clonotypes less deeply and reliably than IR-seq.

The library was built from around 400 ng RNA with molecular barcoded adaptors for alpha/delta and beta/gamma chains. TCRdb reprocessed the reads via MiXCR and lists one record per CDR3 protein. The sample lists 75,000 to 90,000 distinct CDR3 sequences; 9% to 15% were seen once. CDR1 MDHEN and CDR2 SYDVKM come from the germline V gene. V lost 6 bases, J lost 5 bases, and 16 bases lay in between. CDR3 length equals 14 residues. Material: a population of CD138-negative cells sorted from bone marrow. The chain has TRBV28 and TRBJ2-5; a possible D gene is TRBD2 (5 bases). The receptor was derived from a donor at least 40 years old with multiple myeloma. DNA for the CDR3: TGTGCCAGCAGACCCCCGGAGGTCCGGGAGACCCAGTACTCC. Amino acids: CASRPPEVRETQYS.